This passage covers 20 T cell receptor beta chains from one sample sequenced in a study of shared clonotypes between healthy human individuals. Naive CD8 cells lacked CD45RO, underwent positive selection for CCR7 and left out terminally differentiated effector memory CD45RA+ cells. Clones were sequenced by immunoSEQ multiplex PCR, and TCRdb holds only the in-frame ones, with some missing. This table holds about 2.2 million clones, approximately 92% found once. What was sequenced was naive CD8+ T cells from PBMCs. These receptors were obtained from a man between 18 and 29 years old in good health. Some clones in this sample may be carry-over from other donors' samples.

The chain links TRBV10-3 to TRBJ2-7, with TRBD1 identical over 9 bases. CDR3 length: 16 amino acids. Germline CDR1 ENHRY, CDR2 SYGVKD. With 5 bases clipped from V and 0 bases from J, the junction kept 8 bases outside the gene matches. In DNA form, the CDR3 reads TGTGCCATCAGTATCCTTAGGGACAGGGTCTCCTACGAGCAGTACTTC. The encoded protein is CAISILRDRVSYEQYF.

This chain links TRBV29-1 with TRBJ1-1; 8 positions match TRBD1. J lost 1 base, V lost 6 bases, and 10 bases had no gene match. Germline assignment: CDR1 SQVTM and CDR2 ANQGSEA. The CDR3 runs 15 residues. The CDR3 nucleotides are TGCAGCGTCGCAGGGGGGCAGGGGGCGAACACTGAAGCTTTCTTT. This codes for CSVAGGQGANTEAFF.

The CDR3 nucleotides read TGTGCCAGCAGCCCTAGCGGGAGCCCCTACGAGCAGTACTTC. Amino acid sequence: CASSPSGSPYEQYF. The V and J genes are TRBV5-4 and TRBJ2-5; 10 bases map to TRBD2. The J call could be wrong; TRBJ2-7 is a better fit for the DNA end. The length of the CDR3 is 14 residues. Germline V CDR1 and CDR2: SGHNT, YYREEE (reference sequence).

The rearrangement uses TRBV28 and TRBJ2-1; 13 nucleotides match TRBD2. Germline V gives CDR1 MDHEN, CDR2 SYDVKM. V lost 1 base to trimming and J lost 2 bases; unmatched junction nucleotides: 5. CDR3 length: 18 amino acids. The CDR3 coding sequence is TGTGCCAGCAGTTTATCCCGGACTAGCGGGAGACCCTACAATGAGCAGTTCTTC. Translating gives CASSLSRTSGRPYNEQFF.

This sequence joins TRBV27 and TRBJ2-7, with TRBD1 identical over 7 bases. CDR3 size: 17 residues. V was pared by 2 bases and J by 1 base, with 11 bases of the junction left unmatched. From germline, CDR1 is MNHEY and CDR2 SMNVEV (reference sequence). The CDR3 reads CASSLTLQGPLSYEQYF. The CDR3 DNA reads TGTGCCAGCAGTTTAACATTACAGGGGCCCCTATCCTACGAGCAGTACTTC.

The chain has TRBV27 and TRBJ2-7; D is perhaps TRBD1 (6 bases). Germline-derived CDR1 and CDR2 are MNHEY and SMNVEV (reference sequence). Trimming left V 3 bases short and J 5 bases short, with 14 bases between. The CDR3 runs to 14 residues. CDR3 DNA: TGTGCCAGCAGTTTGAGCAGGGGTCTCCACGAGCAGTACTTC. Translating gives CASSLSRGLHEQYF.

The V and J genes are TRBV7-8 and TRBJ2-7; D may be TRBD2 (6 bases). CDR1 and CDR2 (germline): SGHVS, FQNEAQ. V dropped 5 bases and J dropped 6 bases, with 23 bases sitting between them. This CDR3 contains 16 residues. CDR3 DNA sequence: TGTGCCAGCAGCCTCCGGGTATGGGGAGGACTGGGCGAGCAGTACTTC. Translated: CASSLRVWGGLGEQYF.

J is TRBJ2-1 and V is TRBV15; no clear D gene. This CDR3 spans 14 amino acids. Germline CDR1 reads LNHNV; CDR2 reads YYDKDF (reference sequence). Trimming removed 3 bases from V and 8 bases from J, with 14 bases in between. The CDR3 DNA reads as TGTGCCACCAGCAGTCCCCCCTTTATGGATGAGCAGTTCTTC. Its protein product is CATSSPPFMDEQFF.

The rearrangement joins TRBV5-6 to TRBJ2-2; D remains unclear. The CDR3 has 14 amino acids. V gave up 1 base and J gave up 4 bases, with 8 bases separating them. Germline CDR1 reads SGHDT; CDR2 reads YYEEEE. CDR3 nucleotides: TGTGCCAGCAGCTTGTATTGGGCCACCGGGGAGCTGTTTTTT. It translates to CASSLYWATGELFF.

This CDR3 reads CASSVVTDGNTIYF. The CDR3 DNA reads as TGTGCCAGCAGCGTAGTGACAGATGGAAACACCATATATTTT. The chain employs TRBV9 and TRBJ1-3; D is possibly TRBD1 (5 bases). The germline CDR1 and CDR2 sequences are SGDLS and YYNGEE. There are 14 residues in the CDR3. Trimming pared 0 bases from V and 3 bases from J, leaving 7 bases between.

This clone was found a few times. In the same sample, other DNA sequences code for this CDR3. The chain combines TRBV29-1 with TRBJ1-1; no firm D call. V lost 6 bases, J lost 1 base, and 3 bases lay in between. Germline V gives CDR1 SQVTM, CDR2 ANQGSEA. The CDR3 totals 10 residues. The CDR3, as DNA: TGCAGCGTAGCGAACACTGAAGCTTTCTTT. Translated, it gives CSVANTEAFF.

This chain links TRBV4-1 with TRBJ2-2, with D hard to call. CDR3 length: 14 amino acids. Germline V gene lookup returns CDR1 MGHRA and CDR2 YSYEKL. With 0 bases removed from V and 5 bases from J, the gap between germline ends came to 7 bases. The CDR3 is CASSQESRTGELFF. For the CDR3, the DNA is TGCGCCAGCAGCCAAGAGTCTCGGACCGGGGAGCTGTTTTTT.

The chain couples TRBV6-5 to TRBJ2-7, with 7 bases fitting TRBD1. After removal of 5 bases from V and 6 bases from J, the junction contained 13 bases not matched to a gene. The germline CDR1 and CDR2 sequences are MNHEY and SVGAGI. The CDR3 loop spans 15 amino acids. CDR3 sequence reads: CASSPPRQGPLEQYF. In DNA, the CDR3 is TGTGCCAGCAGTCCTCCAAGACAGGGCCCTCTCGAGCAGTACTTC.

This clone appeared a single time. The chain links TRBV5-1 to TRBJ2-2; D not certain. Trimming removed 1 base at V and 7 bases at J, with 8 bases between. Per the germline V gene, CDR1 is SGHRS and CDR2 is YFSETQ. The CDR3 totals 13 residues. CDR3 protein: CASSLPLSGELFF. CDR3 in DNA: TGCGCCAGCAGCTTGCCTCTTAGCGGGGAGCTGTTTTTT.

The chain is built from TRBV27 and TRBJ2-2; D uncertain. Trimming took off 0 bases at V and 7 bases at J, with 12 bases between the two ends. The CDR3 contains 15 residues. Germline assignment: CDR1 MNHEY and CDR2 SMNVEV (reference sequence). The CDR3 bases are TGTGCCAGCAGTTTATCGATAGGGCGAATCGGGGAGCTGTTTTTT. Translation gives CASSLSIGRIGELFF.

The V gene is TRBV5-8, the J gene TRBJ2-5; D unresolved. CDR3 size: 13 residues. Germline V lookup: CDR1 SGHTS, CDR2 YDEGEE. Between the trimmed V and J ends, which lost 4 bases and 1 base, there was a span of 8 bases. CDR3 DNA sequence: TGTGCCAGCAGCCCGGGTAGCCAAGAGACCCAGTACTTC. Protein: CASSPGSQETQYF. Full variable domain (outside the CDR3, taken from reference TRBV5-8 and TRBJ2-5): EAGVTQSPTHLIKTRGQQATLRCSPISGHTSVYWYQQALGLGLQFLLWYDEGEERNRGNFPPRFSGRQFPNYSSELNVNALELEDSALYLCASSPGSQETQYFGPGTRLLVL.

The genes are TRBV7-8 and TRBJ2-1; 8 nucleotides line up with TRBD2. Germline CDR1 SGHVS, CDR2 FQNEAQ. The V segment lost 2 bases and the J segment 5 bases; nucleotides outside the gene matches: 11. There are 17 residues in the CDR3. CDR3 bases: TGTGCCAGCAGCTTACTACTAGCGGAACTCAAAGACAATGAGCAGTTCTTC. Translated: CASSLLLAELKDNEQFF.

The chain carries TRBV6-1 and TRBJ1-5; tentatively, D is TRBD1 (6 bases). Trimming took 7 bases from V and 7 from J, leaving 11 bases between them. The germline V gene encodes CDR1 MNHNS and CDR2 SASEGT. The CDR3 runs 12 residues. DNA of the CDR3: TGTGCCAGCAAACAGGGAGACCAGCCCCAGCATTTT. Residues: CASKQGDQPQHF.

This clone came up once. The chain recombines TRBV7-9 with TRBJ2-7, with 8 positions matching TRBD2. The junction had 4 bases not matched to a gene; V was cut back by 8 bases and J by 4 bases. The CDR3 loop spans 12 amino acids. Germline V gene sequence: CDR1 SEHNR, CDR2 FQNEAQ (reference sequence). CDR3 amino acids: CASGLAGYEQYF. CDR3 bases: TGTGCCAGCGGACTAGCTGGGTACGAGCAGTACTTC.

The rearrangement uses TRBV6-1 and TRBJ2-3; no firm D call. The ends were cut back, 6 bases at V and 8 bases at J, with 15 bases in the middle. CDR3 length: 13 amino acids. Germline assignment: CDR1 MNHNS and CDR2 SASEGT. Here the CDR3 DNA reads TGTGCCAGCAGGACCGATTTAGCCCGTACGCAGTATTTT. It codes for CASRTDLARTQYF.